Detailed here is one T cell receptor beta chain. Some clones are missing from TCRdb's copy, which holds only in-frame ones; the method was immunoSEQ multiplex PCR. The sample holds about 55,000 clones, roughly 80% seen once. The sample originates from a study of blood T cell repertoires in COVID-19. The CDR3 consists of 14 residues. The germline V gene has CDR1 SGHAT and CDR2 FQDESV (reference sequence). V gave up 6 bases and J gave up 3 bases, with 14 bases separating them. The clonotype was recovered from a woman in her sixties or seventies with acute or convalescent COVID-19. Specimen: peripheral blood. This sequence joins TRBV11-1 and TRBJ1-1, with a tentative D call TRBD1 (5 bases). Here the CDR3 DNA reads TGTGCCAGCAGGCTCCAGGGTGCGTACACTGAAGCTTTCTTT. Translation: CASRLQGAYTEAFF.